The rows below give T cell receptor beta chains drawn from one sample of a study of graft-versus-host responses after intestinal transplantation. Only in-frame clones appear in the TCRdb table, and some are missing; sequencing was by immunoSEQ multiplex PCR. The data contain more than 50,000 clones, approximately 88% of them singletons. The sample was ileum tissue, taken more than 350 days after transplant. These receptors originate from a human patient who received an intestinal transplant, so some T cells may come from the graft donor. Both conserved end residues are part of each CDR3. A D gene is named only where the DNA matches it firmly. Clone size is given for some rows only: seen once, a few or many times, or a class if the clone is expanded.

TRBV2	medium-sized	TRBJ1-6	TRBD1	CASSGYRGGNSPLHF	TGTGCCAGCAGTGGCTACAGGGGCGGGAATTCACCCCTCCACTTT
TRBV18	NA	TRBJ2-5	TRBD2	CASSRTSGKETQYF	TGTGCCAGCTCTCGGACTAGCGGGAAAGAGACCCAGTACTTC
TRBV7-9	NA	TRBJ2-7	NA	CASSPPGPDDEQYF	TGTGCCAGCAGCCCACCGGGGCCAGACGACGAGCAGTACTTC
TRBV28	NA	TRBJ1-1	NA	CASSLMGPMNTEAFF	TGTGCCAGCAGTTTAATGGGGCCCATGAACACTGAAGCTTTCTTT
TRBV21-1	NA	TRBJ2-1	NA	CASKEGRTSWDHNEQFF	TGTGCCAGCAAGGAGGGCCGTACTAGTTGGGATCACAATGAGCAGTTCTTC
TRBV6-5	NA	TRBJ2-7	NA	CASRPGLGEQYF	TGTGCCAGCAGGCCGGGGTTGGGCGAGCAGTACTTC
TRBV7-1	NA	TRBJ2-1	TRBD2	CASSLMLAGNEQFF	TGTGCCAGCAGCCTAATGCTAGCGGGCAATGAGCAGTTCTTC
TRBV6-5	NA	TRBJ2-5	TRBD1	CASKDRGGETQYF	TGTGCCAGCAAAGACAGGGGGGGAGAGACCCAGTACTTC
TRBV9	NA	TRBJ1-5	NA	CASSVDHRARSSDSNQPQHF	TGTGCCAGCAGCGTAGACCACCGGGCCAGATCCTCCGATAGCAATCAGCCCCAGCATTTT
TRBV5-1	NA	TRBJ2-1	TRBD2	CASSSSGGQYNEQFF	TGCGCCAGCAGCTCTAGCGGGGGCCAGTACAATGAGCAGTTCTTC
TRBV6-5	NA	TRBJ1-6	NA	CASTLKWNSPLHF	TGTGCCAGCACCCTAAAGTGGAATTCACCCCTCCACTTT
TRBV6-5	NA	TRBJ1-2	NA	CASSYDSMGGYGYTF	TGTGCCAGCAGTTACGATTCGATGGGGGGCTATGGCTACACCTTC
TRBV11-3	NA	TRBJ2-1	NA	CASRQQGDNEQFF	TGTGCCAGCAGGCAGCAGGGCGACAATGAGCAGTTCTTC
TRBV9	NA	TRBJ1-6	NA	CASSVSQGYNSPLHF	TGTGCCAGCAGCGTAAGCCAGGGTTATAATTCACCCCTCCACTTT
TRBV30	NA	TRBJ1-1	TRBD1	CAWSEGTGNTEAFF	TGTGCCTGGAGCGAGGGGACAGGGAACACTGAAGCTTTCTTT
TRBV5-1	NA	TRBJ1-1	NA	CASSLGSYTEAFF	TGCGCCAGCAGCTTAGGCAGCTACACTGAAGCTTTCTTT
TRBV10-3	once	TRBJ2-2	NA	CAISQTNTGELFF	TGTGCCATCAGTCAAACGAACACCGGGGAGCTGTTTTTT
TRBV5-6	once	TRBJ2-5	NA	CASSLANRAETQYF	TGTGCCAGCAGCTTGGCCAATCGAGCCGAGACCCAGTACTTC
TRBV5-1	NA	TRBJ1-4	NA	CASSLAPNEKLFF	TGCGCCAGCAGTCTGGCCCCTAATGAAAAACTGTTTTTT
TRBV9	few	TRBJ2-3	NA	CASSVGQGHLTDTQYF	TGTGCCAGCAGCGTAGGCCAGGGACACCTCACAGATACGCAGTATTTT
TRBV7-7	once	TRBJ2-3	TRBD1	CASSEGQGTDTQYF	TGTGCCAGCAGCGAGGGACAGGGTACTGATACGCAGTATTTT
TRBV11-2	once	TRBJ2-5	NA	CASSAQETQYF	TGTGCCAGCAGCGCGCAAGAGACCCAGTACTTC
TRBV5-1	NA	TRBJ2-7	NA	CASSLRTAREFSREQYF	TGCGCCAGCAGCTTGAGGACGGCTCGGGAGTTCTCGCGGGAGCAGTACTTC
TRBV2	NA	TRBJ1-4	TRBD1	CASTPRTGKNEKLFF	TGTGCCAGCACGCCAAGGACAGGAAAAAATGAAAAACTGTTTTTT
TRBV9	NA	TRBJ2-7	NA	CASSVKPPFRGAAWEQYF	TGTGCCAGCAGCGTAAAGCCCCCCTTTCGGGGGGCCGCCTGGGAGCAGTACTTC
TRBV27	NA	TRBJ1-2	TRBD1	CASSISGQAPPGYTF	TGTGCCAGCAGTATCTCGGGACAGGCTCCGCCCGGCTACACCTTC
TRBV2	NA	TRBJ1-1	NA	CASSDTGTQGWTEAFF	TGTGCCAGCAGCGATACCGGGACACAGGGTTGGACTGAAGCTTTCTTT
TRBV7-3	NA	TRBJ2-1	NA	CASSLNSAYNEQFF	TGTGCCAGCAGCTTAAACTCCGCCTACAATGAGCAATTCTTC
TRBV4-1	NA	TRBJ2-5	NA	CASSPEDLWGQETQYF	TGCGCCAGCAGCCCGGAGGATTTGTGGGGCCAAGAGACCCAGTACTTC
TRBV6-5	NA	TRBJ1-2	TRBD1	CASSFAGTGDGYTF	TGTGCCAGCAGTTTCGCCGGGACAGGGGACGGCTACACCTTC
TRBV10-3	NA	TRBJ1-3	NA	CAIKATGAGNTIYF	TGTGCCATCAAGGCAACGGGGGCTGGAAACACCATATATTTT
TRBV9	NA	TRBJ2-1	NA	CASSVQDNEQFF	TGTGCCAGCAGCGTGCAGGACAATGAGCAGTTCTTC
TRBV27	NA	TRBJ2-2	NA	CASSLIGVADTGELFF	TGTGCCAGCAGTTTAATTGGTGTAGCCGACACCGGGGAGCTGTTTTTT
TRBV28	once	TRBJ2-7	TRBD1	CASTWALGQGSPYEQYF	TGTGCCAGCACCTGGGCTCTCGGACAGGGAAGCCCCTACGAGCAGTACTTC
TRBV4-1	NA	TRBJ2-1	NA	CASSQTGQPEQFF	TGCGCCAGCAGCCAAACAGGTCAGCCTGAGCAGTTCTTC
TRBV10-2	NA	TRBJ2-3	NA	CASRGVPDTQYF	TGCGCCAGCAGGGGCGTTCCAGATACGCAGTATTTT
TRBV1	NA	TRBJ2-5	NA	CTSSQGETQYF	TGCACCAGCAGCCAAGGAGAGACCCAGTACTTC
TRBV5-1	NA	TRBJ2-1	TRBD2	CASSRTGTSGIPTLYNEQFF	TGCGCCAGCAGTCGGACCGGGACTAGCGGGATCCCCACCCTGTACAATGAGCAGTTCTTC
TRBV6-5	NA	TRBJ1-2	TRBD1	CASSLGQVYGYTF	TGTGCCAGCAGTTTAGGACAGGTGTATGGCTACACCTTC
TRBV6-5	NA	TRBJ2-1	TRBD1	CASSYDRGDEQFF	TGTGCCAGCAGTTACGACAGGGGAGATGAGCAGTTCTTC
TRBV30	few	TRBJ1-2	TRBD1	CAWRHKGGGYGYTF	TGTGCCTGGAGGCATAAAGGGGGCGGATATGGCTACACCTTC
TRBV7-8	once	TRBJ2-3	NA	CASSAYTDTQYF	TGTGCCAGCAGCGCCTACACAGATACGCAGTATTTT
TRBV30	NA	TRBJ2-5	TRBD1	CACLEQGAEETQYF	TGTGCCTGCCTCGAACAGGGGGCGGAAGAGACCCAGTACTTC
TRBV6-4	few	TRBJ1-2	NA	CASSRGPSYGYTF	TGTGCCAGCAGTCGAGGACCGAGCTATGGCTACACCTTC
TRBV27	NA	TRBJ1-6	TRBD1	CASSLTGGSSPLHF	TGTGCCAGCAGTTTAACAGGGGGCTCGTCACCCCTCCACTTT